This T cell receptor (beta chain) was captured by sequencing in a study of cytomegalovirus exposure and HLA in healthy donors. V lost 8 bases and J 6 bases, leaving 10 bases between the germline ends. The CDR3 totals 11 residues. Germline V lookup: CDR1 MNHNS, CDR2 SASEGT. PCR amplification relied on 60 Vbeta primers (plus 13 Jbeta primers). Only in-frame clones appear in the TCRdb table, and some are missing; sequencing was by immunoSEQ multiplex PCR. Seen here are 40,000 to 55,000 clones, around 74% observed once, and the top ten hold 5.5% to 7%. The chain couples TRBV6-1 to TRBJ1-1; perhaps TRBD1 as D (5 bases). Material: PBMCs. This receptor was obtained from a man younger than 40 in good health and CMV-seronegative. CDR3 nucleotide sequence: TGTGCCAGCGGAAAGACAGCTGAAGCTTTCTTT. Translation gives CASGKTAEAFF.